A single sample gave rise to the 17 T cell receptor beta chains below, sequenced in a study of CD8+ T cells in alopecia areata. RNA was extracted and reverse transcribed into cDNA as the sequencing template. Data came from immunoSEQ multiplex PCR; TCRdb stores just in-frame clones and leaves some out. The sample includes 170,000 or so clones, roughly 59% seen only once; the top ten take 1.7%. Source: CD4+ T cells sorted from blood, taken at week 0. These receptors came from a human donor with alopecia areata.

The chain recombines TRBV30 with TRBJ1-2, with a weak D call TRBD1 (5 bases). Germline CDR1 and CDR2: GTSNPN and SVGIG (reference sequence). This CDR3 is 11 amino acids long. V lost 0 bases and J 8 bases, leaving 7 bases between the germline ends. The CDR3 is CAWSVGEGYTF. DNA of the CDR3: TGTGCCTGGAGTGTGGGGGAAGGCTACACCTTC.

V gene TRBV5-6 combines with J gene TRBJ1-1; 11 positions agree with TRBD1. Germline CDR1 is SGHDT and CDR2 is YYEEEE. This CDR3 is built from 14 residues. J gave up 4 bases and V 4 bases, and 3 bases lay outside the gene matches. The CDR3 DNA reads TGTGCCAGCAGCCGAGGACAGGGGGCCACTGAAGCTTTCTTT. This sequence encodes CASSRGQGATEAFF.

The rearrangement links TRBV10-3 to TRBJ2-5; TRBD1 matches 8 bases. This CDR3 is built from 14 residues. Germline V lookup: CDR1 ENHRY, CDR2 SYGVKD. V gave up 6 bases and J gave up 5 bases; unmatched junction bases: 8. The CDR3 sequence: CAIRGDRPGETQYF. The CDR3 coding sequence is TGTGCCATCAGGGGGGACAGGCCAGGCGAGACCCAGTACTTC.

The V call is TRBV27, the J call TRBJ1-4; D unresolved. CDR3 length equals 13 residues. Germline V gene lookup returns CDR1 MNHEY and CDR2 SMNVEV (reference sequence). Trimming removed 5 bases from V and 4 bases from J, with 8 bases in between. The CDR3 nucleotides are TGTGCCAGCAGTCCCAGGAGTAATGAAAAACTGTTTTTT. Its translation is CASSPRSNEKLFF.

CDR3 amino acids: CASSYSRGANVLTF. The CDR3 DNA is TGTGCCAGCAGTTACTCGCGAGGGGCCAACGTCCTGACTTTC. The chain combines TRBV6-6 with TRBJ2-6, with D unresolved. There are 14 residues in the CDR3. Per germline, CDR1 MNHNY and CDR2 SVGAGI (reference sequence). Trimming removed 0 bases from V and 4 bases from J, with 4 bases in between.

Points on this clone: At the DNA level, this CDR3 is encoded by other sequences in the same sample as well. The chain employs TRBV29-1 and TRBJ1-1; D perhaps matches TRBD1 (5 bases). This CDR3 has 13 amino acids. Trimming left V 1 base short and J 0 bases short, with 6 bases between. CDR1 and CDR2 (germline): SQVTM, ANQGSEA. CDR3 nucleotide sequence: TGCAGCGTTGAAGGCAGGGTGAACACTGAAGCTTTCTTT. It encodes CSVEGRVNTEAFF.

This clone was seen just once. The chain carries TRBV7-2 and TRBJ2-5, with D unresolved. This CDR3 region has 10 residues. Trimming pared 6 bases from V and 2 bases from J, leaving 1 base between. Germline CDR1 SGHTA, CDR2 FQGNSA. The CDR3 loop reads CASSQETQYF. The CDR3 region has the DNA TGTGCCAGCAGTCAAGAGACCCAGTACTTC.

The chain has TRBV5-4 and TRBJ2-2; the D gene is possibly TRBD1 (6 bases). Trimming removed 6 bases from V and 6 bases from J, with 15 bases in between. The CDR3 has 14 amino acids. Germline V gene lookup returns CDR1 SGHNT and CDR2 YYREEE (reference sequence). The chain's CDR3 is CASTTWGLPGELFF. The CDR3 DNA reads TGTGCCAGCACCACCTGGGGGCTCCCCGGGGAGCTGTTTTTT.

V gene TRBV29-1 combines with J gene TRBJ2-6; 7 bases match TRBD1. Trimming removed 4 bases from V and 0 bases from J; junction bases left unmatched: 3. Looked up from germline, CDR1 is SQVTM and CDR2 is ANQGSEA. CDR3 size: 15 residues. The CDR3 DNA sequence: TGCAGCGTTGCGACAGGGTTCTCTGGGGCCAACGTCCTGACTTTC. Translating gives CSVATGFSGANVLTF.

Here the CDR3 reads CACGGASADTQYF. DNA for the CDR3: TGTGCCTGCGGGGGGGCCTCGGCAGATACGCAGTATTTT. The chain has TRBV30 and TRBJ2-3; TRBD2 agrees at 8 bases. CDR3 size: 13 residues. The junction had 6 bases not matched to a gene; V was cut back by 6 bases and J by 4 bases. The germline CDR1 and CDR2 sequences are GTSNPN and SVGIG (reference sequence).

This clone was recorded at least ten times. The rearrangement links TRBV7-9 to TRBJ2-3; D possibly corresponds to TRBD2 (5 bases). The V end was cut by 3 bases, the J end by 9 bases, with 19 bases between. The V gene's germline CDR1 is SEHNR and CDR2 FQNEAQ (reference sequence). The CDR3 extends over 15 amino acids. The CDR3 region is CASSLRSGKSGTQYF. CDR3 coding DNA: TGTGCCAGCAGCTTGAGGTCGGGGAAATCGGGCACGCAGTATTTT. Using reference TRBV7-9 and TRBJ2-3 for the parts outside the CDR3, the full variable domain is DTGVSQNPRHKITKRGQNVTFRCDPISEHNRLYWYRQTLGQGPEFLTYFQNEAQLEKSRLLSDRFSAERPKGSFSTLEIQRTEQGDSAMYLCASSLRSGKSGTQYFGPGTRLTVL.

The chain uses TRBV30 and TRBJ2-7; the match to TRBD2 covers 8 bases. Trimming took 2 bases from V and 4 from J; bases not matched to a gene: 7. Germline-derived CDR1 and CDR2 are GTSNPN and SVGIG (reference sequence). The CDR3 length is 14 residues. CDR3 residues: CAWSKSGGWYEQYF. The CDR3 nucleotides are TGTGCCTGGAGTAAAAGCGGGGGATGGTACGAGCAGTACTTC.

J is TRBJ1-5 and V is TRBV27; D gene unclear. V lost 3 bases and J lost 3, with 6 bases in between. CDR1 is MNHEY, CDR2 SMNVEV, per germline (reference sequence). This CDR3 is 13 amino acids long. DNA of the CDR3: TGTGCCAGCAGTTTGGTGGACAATCAGCCCCAGCATTTT. This sequence encodes CASSLVDNQPQHF.

The rearrangement links TRBV10-2 to TRBJ1-2; D is perhaps TRBD1 (5 bases). This CDR3 is 15 amino acids long. The V gene lost 2 bases and the J gene lost 2 bases, with 12 bases spanning the gap. Looked up from germline, CDR1 is WSHSY and CDR2 is SAAADI. The DNA for the CDR3 is TGCGCCAGCAGTGAGGAGCGACAGCTAAACTATGGCTACACCTTC. Protein sequence: CASSEERQLNYGYTF.

V usage is TRBV11-2 and J usage is TRBJ2-7, with D possibly TRBD2 on 5 matching bases. Germline assignment: CDR1 SGHAT and CDR2 FQNNGV. Trimming left V 4 bases short and J 6 bases short, with 22 bases between. The CDR3 is 16 amino acids. The CDR3 reads CASSSPSGSLPGEQYF. The DNA of the CDR3 is TGTGCCAGCAGCTCTCCCTCGGGATCCCTGCCTGGCGAGCAGTACTTC. Based on the CDR3 plus reference TRBV11-2 and TRBJ2-7, the full variable domain is EAGVAQSPRYKIIEKRQSVAFWCNPISGHATLYWYQQILGQGPKLLIQFQNNGVVDDSQLPKDRFSAERLKGVDSTLKIQPAKLEDSAVYLCASSSPSGSLPGEQYFGPGTRLTVT.

The chain recombines TRBV5-6 with TRBJ2-1; 7 nucleotides agree with TRBD1. This CDR3 contains 16 residues. The V gene end was trimmed by 5 bases and the J gene end by 1 base; junction bases not matched to a gene: 9. CDR1 and CDR2 from the germline V gene are SGHDT and YYEEEE. In DNA, the CDR3 is TGTGCCAGCAGTCCTCGAGACAGGGTGTCCTACAATGAGCAGTTCTTC. It encodes CASSPRDRVSYNEQFF.

V is TRBV30 and J is TRBJ1-5, with D unclear. V was trimmed by 1 base and J by 13 bases, leaving 17 bases between them. CDR3 length: 13 amino acids. The germline CDR1 and CDR2 sequences are GTSNPN and SVGIG (reference sequence). The CDR3 nucleotides read TGTGCCTGGAGTGGACCCCCCGGACTAAAGCAGCATTTT. This translates into CAWSGPPGLKQHF.